This is a list of T cell receptor beta chains from one sample in a study of blood T cell repertoires in COVID-19. The table came from immunoSEQ multiplex PCR; TCRdb's copy has only in-frame clones and leaves some out. The table records around 200,000 clones, about 87% of them present only once. The sample consisted of PBMCs or T cells enriched from blood (not recorded which). The receptors were sampled from a young woman who had recovered from COVID-19. CDR3s include the opening cysteine and the closing phenylalanine or tryptophan. The D gene is left open where the match is weak. Only some rows state a clone size, as once, few, many or a class for expanded clones.

CDR3: CASSSQTYNEQFF
DNA: TGTGCCAGCAGCTCACAGACGTACAATGAGCAGTTCTTC
J: TRBJ2-1
length: 13
size: few
D: -
V: TRBV5-5

CDR3: CASNRQGSSEKLFF
DNA: TGTGCCAGTAACCGACAGGGATCGAGTGAAAAACTGTTTTTT
J: TRBJ1-4
length: 14
size: -
D: TRBD1
V: TRBV19

CDR3: CASSQREATNEKLFF
DNA: TGTGCCAGCAGCCAACGCGAGGCAACTAATGAAAAACTGTTTTTT
J: TRBJ1-4
length: 15
size: -
D: -
V: TRBV14

CDR3: CASSQDYTGELFF
DNA: TGCGCCAGCAGCCAAGATTATACCGGGGAGCTGTTTTTT
J: TRBJ2-2
length: 13
size: -
D: -
V: TRBV4-3

CDR3: CASSVAGLPYGYTF
DNA: TGTGCCAGCAGCGTAGCAGGACTCCCATATGGCTACACCTTC
J: TRBJ1-2
length: 14
size: -
D: -
V: TRBV9

CDR3: CASKERHSNQPQHF
DNA: TGCGCCAGCAAAGAGAGGCATAGCAATCAGCCCCAGCATTTT
J: TRBJ1-5
length: 14
size: -
D: -
V: TRBV5-1

CDR3: CASSLIFGGTTEAFF
DNA: TGTGCCAGCAGCTTAATATTCGGAGGGACCACTGAAGCTTTCTTT
J: TRBJ1-1
length: 15
size: -
D: -
V: TRBV7-2

CDR3: CSVTQGGTDTQYF
DNA: TGCAGCGTAACCCAGGGGGGCACAGATACGCAGTATTTT
J: TRBJ2-3
length: 13
size: -
D: TRBD1
V: TRBV29-1

CDR3: CASSLAAGGSPLHF
DNA: TGTGCCAGCAGCTTGGCCGCGGGGGGTTCACCCCTCCACTTT
J: TRBJ1-6
length: 14
size: -
D: -
V: TRBV5-6

CDR3: CASSQGLAGGYEQYF
DNA: TGTGCCAGCAGCCAAGGGCTAGCGGGGGGGTACGAGCAGTACTTC
J: TRBJ2-7
length: 15
size: -
D: TRBD2
V: TRBV14

CDR3: CASSLGQNTEAFF
DNA: TGTGCCAGCAGCTTAGGTCAGAACACTGAAGCTTTCTTT
J: TRBJ1-1
length: 13
size: few
D: -
V: TRBV7-8